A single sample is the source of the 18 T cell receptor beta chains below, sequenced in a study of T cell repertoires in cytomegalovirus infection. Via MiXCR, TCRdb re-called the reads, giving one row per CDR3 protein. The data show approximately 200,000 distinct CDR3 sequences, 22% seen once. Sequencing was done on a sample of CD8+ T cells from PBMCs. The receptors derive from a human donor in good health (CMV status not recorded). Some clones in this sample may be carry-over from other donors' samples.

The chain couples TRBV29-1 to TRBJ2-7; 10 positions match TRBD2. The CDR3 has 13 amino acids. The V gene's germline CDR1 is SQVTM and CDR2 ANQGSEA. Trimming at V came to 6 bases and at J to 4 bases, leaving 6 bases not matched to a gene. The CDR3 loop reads CSVLAGAGYEQYF. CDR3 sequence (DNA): TGCAGCGTCCTAGCGGGGGCGGGATACGAGCAGTACTTC.

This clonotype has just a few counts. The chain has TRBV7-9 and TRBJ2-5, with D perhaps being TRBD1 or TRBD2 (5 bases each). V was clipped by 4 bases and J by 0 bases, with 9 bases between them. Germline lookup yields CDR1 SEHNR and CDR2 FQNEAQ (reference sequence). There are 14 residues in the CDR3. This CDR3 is CASSSTADQETQYF. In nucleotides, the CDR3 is TGTGCCAGCAGCTCGACAGCGGACCAAGAGACCCAGTACTTC.

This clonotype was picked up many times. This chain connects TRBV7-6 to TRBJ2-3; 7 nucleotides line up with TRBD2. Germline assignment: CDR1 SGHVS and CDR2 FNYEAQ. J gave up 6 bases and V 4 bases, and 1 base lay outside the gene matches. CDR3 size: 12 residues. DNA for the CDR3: TGTGCCAGCAGCTACGGGGGGGATACGCAGTATTTT. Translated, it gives CASSYGGDTQYF. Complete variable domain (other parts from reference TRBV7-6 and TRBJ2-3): GAGVSQSPRYKVTKRGQDVALRCDPISGHVSLYWYRQALGQGPEFLTYFNYEAQQDKSGLPNDRFSAERPEGSISTLTIQRTEQRDSAMYRCASSYGGDTQYFGPGTRLTVL.

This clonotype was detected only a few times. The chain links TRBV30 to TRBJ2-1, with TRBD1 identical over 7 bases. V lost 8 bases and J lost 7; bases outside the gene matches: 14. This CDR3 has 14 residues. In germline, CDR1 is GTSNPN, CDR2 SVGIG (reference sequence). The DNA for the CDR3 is TGTGCCCTCTCGGGGACAGTTTTGCTTAATGAGCAGTTCTTC. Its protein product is CALSGTVLLNEQFF.

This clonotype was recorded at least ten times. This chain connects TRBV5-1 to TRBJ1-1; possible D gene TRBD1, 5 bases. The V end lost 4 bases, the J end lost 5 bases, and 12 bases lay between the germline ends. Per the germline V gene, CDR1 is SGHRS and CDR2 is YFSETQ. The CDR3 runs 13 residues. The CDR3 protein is CASSPQGGTEAFF. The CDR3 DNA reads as TGCGCCAGCAGCCCCCAGGGTGGGACTGAAGCTTTCTTT.

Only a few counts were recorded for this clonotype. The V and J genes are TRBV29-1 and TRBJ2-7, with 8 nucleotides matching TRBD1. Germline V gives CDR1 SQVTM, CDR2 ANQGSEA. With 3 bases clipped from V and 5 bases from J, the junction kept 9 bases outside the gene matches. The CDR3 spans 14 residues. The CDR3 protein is CSVDPGGWGNEQYF. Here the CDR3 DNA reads TGCAGCGTTGACCCAGGGGGCTGGGGGAACGAGCAGTACTTC.

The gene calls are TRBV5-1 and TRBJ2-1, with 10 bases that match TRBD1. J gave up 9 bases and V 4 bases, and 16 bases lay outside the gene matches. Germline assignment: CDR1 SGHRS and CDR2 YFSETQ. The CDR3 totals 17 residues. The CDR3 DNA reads TGCGCCAGCAGCCTCTTCCCCGGGGACAGGGGTATTAGTGAGCAGTTCTTC. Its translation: CASSLFPGDRGISEQFF.

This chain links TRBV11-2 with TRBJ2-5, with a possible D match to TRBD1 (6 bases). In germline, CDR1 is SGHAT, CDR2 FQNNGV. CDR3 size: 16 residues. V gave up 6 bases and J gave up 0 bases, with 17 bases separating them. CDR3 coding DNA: TGTGCCAGCAGTCGACAATGGACAGAACACCAAGAGACCCAGTACTTC. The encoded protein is CASSRQWTEHQETQYF.

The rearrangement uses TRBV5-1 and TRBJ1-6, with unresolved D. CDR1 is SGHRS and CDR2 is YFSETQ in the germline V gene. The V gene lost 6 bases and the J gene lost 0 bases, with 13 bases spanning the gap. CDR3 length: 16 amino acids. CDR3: CASTPTASSYNSPLHF. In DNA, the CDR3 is TGCGCCAGCACCCCGACGGCTAGCTCCTATAATTCACCCCTCCACTTT.

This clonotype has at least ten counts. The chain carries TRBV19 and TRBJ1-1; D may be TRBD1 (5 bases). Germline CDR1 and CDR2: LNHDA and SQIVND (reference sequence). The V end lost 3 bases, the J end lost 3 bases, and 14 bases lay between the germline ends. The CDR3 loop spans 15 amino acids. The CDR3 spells CASSMGTRGDTEAFF. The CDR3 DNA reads TGTGCCAGTAGTATGGGGACCCGAGGGGACACTGAAGCTTTCTTT.

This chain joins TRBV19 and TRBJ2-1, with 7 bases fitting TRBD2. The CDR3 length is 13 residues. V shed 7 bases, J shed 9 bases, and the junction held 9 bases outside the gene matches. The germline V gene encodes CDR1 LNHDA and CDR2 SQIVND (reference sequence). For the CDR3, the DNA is TGTGCCAGTACCCCCTTCGGGGGGATTGAGCAGTTCTTC. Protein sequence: CASTPFGGIEQFF.

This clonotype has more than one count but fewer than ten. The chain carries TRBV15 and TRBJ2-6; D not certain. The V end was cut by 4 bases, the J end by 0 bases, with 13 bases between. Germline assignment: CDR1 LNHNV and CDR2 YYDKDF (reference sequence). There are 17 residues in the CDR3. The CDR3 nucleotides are TGTGCCACCAGCATCTCCGGGTCTTTCTCTGGGGCCAACGTCCTGACTTTC. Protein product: CATSISGSFSGANVLTF.

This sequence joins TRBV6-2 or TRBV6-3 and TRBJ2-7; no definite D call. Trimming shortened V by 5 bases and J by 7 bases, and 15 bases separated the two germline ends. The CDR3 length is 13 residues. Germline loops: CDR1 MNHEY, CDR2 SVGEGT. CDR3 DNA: TGTGCCAGCAGTCCCCCCGGGCCGTGGGAGCAGTACTTC. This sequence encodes CASSPPGPWEQYF.

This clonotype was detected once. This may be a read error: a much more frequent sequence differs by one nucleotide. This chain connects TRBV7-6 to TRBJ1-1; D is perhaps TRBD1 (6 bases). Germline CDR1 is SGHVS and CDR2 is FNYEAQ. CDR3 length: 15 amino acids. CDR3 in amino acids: CASSLDRVGNTEASF. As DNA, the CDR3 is TGTGCCAGCAGCTTAGACAGGGTTGGGAACACTGAAGCTTCCTTT.

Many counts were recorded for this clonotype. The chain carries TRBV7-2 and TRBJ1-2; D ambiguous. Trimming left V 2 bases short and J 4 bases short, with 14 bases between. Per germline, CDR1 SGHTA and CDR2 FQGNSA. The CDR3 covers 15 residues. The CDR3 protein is CASSLWPGQTYGYTF. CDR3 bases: TGTGCCAGCAGCTTATGGCCAGGCCAGACCTATGGCTACACCTTC.

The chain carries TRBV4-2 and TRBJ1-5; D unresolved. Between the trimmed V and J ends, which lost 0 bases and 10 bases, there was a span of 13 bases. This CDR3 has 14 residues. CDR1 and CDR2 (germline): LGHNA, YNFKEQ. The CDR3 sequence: CASSQEATLGPQHF. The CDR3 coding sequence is TGTGCCAGCAGCCAAGAGGCAACCCTAGGACCCCAGCATTTT.

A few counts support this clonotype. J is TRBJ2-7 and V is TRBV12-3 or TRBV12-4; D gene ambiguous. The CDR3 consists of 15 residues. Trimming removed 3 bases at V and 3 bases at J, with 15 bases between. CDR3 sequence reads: CASSLGRVGFYEQYF. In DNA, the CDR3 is TGTGCCAGCAGTTTGGGTAGGGTCGGATTCTACGAGCAGTACTTC.

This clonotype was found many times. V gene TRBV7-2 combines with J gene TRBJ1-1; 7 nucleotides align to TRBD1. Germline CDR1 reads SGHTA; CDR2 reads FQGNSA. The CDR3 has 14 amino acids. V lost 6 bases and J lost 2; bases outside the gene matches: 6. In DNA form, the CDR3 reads TGTGCCAGCAGAACCAACAGGGGAAACACTGAAGCTTTCTTT. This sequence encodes CASRTNRGNTEAFF. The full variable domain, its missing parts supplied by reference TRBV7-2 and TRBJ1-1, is GAGVSQSPSNKVTEKGKDVELRCDPISGHTALYWYRQSLGQGLEFLIYFQGNSAPDKSGLPSDRFSAERTGGSVSTLTIQRTQQEDSAVYLCASRTNRGNTEAFFGQGTRLTVV.